The sequence of this TCR beta chain was determined in a study of PD-1 blockade in mismatch repair-deficient tumors. TCRdb's table, derived via immunoSEQ multiplex PCR, lists solely in-frame clones and lacks some. This table has 70,000 to 90,000 clones, around 80% appearing once. The V gene lost 2 bases and the J gene lost 3 bases, with 7 bases spanning the gap. The germline gives CDR1 SGHTA, CDR2 FQGNSA. This CDR3 has 13 amino acids. This clone was seen just once. The sample here was peripheral blood, taken 44 weeks after starting pembrolizumab. The sequence derives from an adult with mismatch repair-deficient cancer. The chain recombines TRBV7-2 with TRBJ1-2; the D is unclear. CDR3 amino acids: CASSLMEHYGYTF. CDR3 bases: TGTGCCAGCAGCTTAATGGAACACTATGGCTACACCTTC.